What follows describes a single T cell receptor (beta chain). As yet, its antigen is unknown. Treatment indicated: around 19 received Ad26.COV2.S at low or high dose, single or two shots; several received placebo; per-sample allocation not given. Sampling occurred on day 63 after the first vaccine or placebo injection. The shot given was an Ad26 vector that makes Wuhan-strain SARS-CoV-2 spike. The data derive from a study of Ad26.COV2.S vaccination and SARS-CoV-2 variants. At the level of the study: Donor was in the COV1001 Ad26.COV2.S trial arm. The study's findings and limits: Vaccinees and placebo recipients showed similar non-spike TCR breadth.

Profiling relied on immunoSEQ multiplex PCR, and the TCRdb table lists in-frame clones only, not all of them. The profile shows under 250,000 clones, roughly 85% of them singletons. The TCR originated in a person between 18 and 60 years old who received the Ad26.COV2.S COVID-19 vaccine or a placebo. Here the sequenced sample was peripheral blood, taken in a trial of Ad26.COV2.S vaccine versus placebo.

CDR3 loop: CASSSTGGLYGYTF. The CDR3 bases are TGTGCCAGCAGCTCGACAGGGGGCCTCTATGGCTACACCTTC. V is TRBV27 and J is TRBJ1-2, with 10 bases fitting TRBD1. V trimming: 6 bases; J trimming: 4 bases; junction bases outside the gene matches: 5. Germline V CDR1 and CDR2: MNHEY, SMNVEV (reference sequence). The CDR3 has 14 residues.